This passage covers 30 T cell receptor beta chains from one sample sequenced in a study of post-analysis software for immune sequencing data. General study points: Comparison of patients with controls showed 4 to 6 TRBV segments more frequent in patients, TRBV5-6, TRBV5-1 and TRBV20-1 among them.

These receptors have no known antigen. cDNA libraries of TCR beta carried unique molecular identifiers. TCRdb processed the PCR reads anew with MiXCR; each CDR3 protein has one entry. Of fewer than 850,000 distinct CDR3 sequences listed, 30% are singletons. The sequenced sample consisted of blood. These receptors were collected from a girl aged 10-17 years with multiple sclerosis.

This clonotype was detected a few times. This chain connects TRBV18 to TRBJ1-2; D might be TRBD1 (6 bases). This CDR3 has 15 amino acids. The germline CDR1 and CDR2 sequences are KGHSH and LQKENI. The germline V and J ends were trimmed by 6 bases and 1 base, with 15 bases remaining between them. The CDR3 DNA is TGTGCCAGCTCTCTTGAGACAGGCCATAACTATGGCTACACCTTC. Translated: CASSLETGHNYGYTF. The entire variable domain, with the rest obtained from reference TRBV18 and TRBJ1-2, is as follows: NAGVMQNPRHLVRRRGQEARLRCSPMKGHSHVYWYRQLPEEGLKFMVYLQKENIIDESGMPKERFSAEFPKEGPSILRIQQVVRGDSAAYFCASSLETGHNYGYTFGSGTRLTVV.

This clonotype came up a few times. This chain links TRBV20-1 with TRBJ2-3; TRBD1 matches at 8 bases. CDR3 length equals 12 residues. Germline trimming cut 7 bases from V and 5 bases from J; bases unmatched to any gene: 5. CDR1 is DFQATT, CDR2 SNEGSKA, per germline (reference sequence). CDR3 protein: CSVDRGIDTQYF. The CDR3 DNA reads TGCAGTGTCGACAGGGGAATAGATACGCAGTATTTT.

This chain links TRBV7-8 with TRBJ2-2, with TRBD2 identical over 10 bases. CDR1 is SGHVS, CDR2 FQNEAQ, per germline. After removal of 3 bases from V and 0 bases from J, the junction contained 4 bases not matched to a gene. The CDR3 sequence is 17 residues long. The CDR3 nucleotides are TGTGCCAGCAGCTTCCTAGCGGGGGCCTCGAACACCGGGGAGCTGTTTTTT. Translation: CASSFLAGASNTGELFF.

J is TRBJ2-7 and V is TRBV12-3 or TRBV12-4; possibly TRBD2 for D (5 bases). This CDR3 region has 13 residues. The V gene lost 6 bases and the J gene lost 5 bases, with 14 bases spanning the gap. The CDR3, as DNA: TGTGCCAGCAGCCCTAGGTCCGGGGACGAGCAGTACTTC. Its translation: CASSPRSGDEQYF.

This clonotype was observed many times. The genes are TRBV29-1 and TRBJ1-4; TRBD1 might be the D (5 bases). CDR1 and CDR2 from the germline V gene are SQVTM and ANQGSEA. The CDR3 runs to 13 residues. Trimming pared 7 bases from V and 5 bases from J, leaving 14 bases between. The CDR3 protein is CSARDPENEKLFF. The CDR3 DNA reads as TGCAGCGCTCGGGACCCCGAGAATGAAAAACTGTTTTTT.

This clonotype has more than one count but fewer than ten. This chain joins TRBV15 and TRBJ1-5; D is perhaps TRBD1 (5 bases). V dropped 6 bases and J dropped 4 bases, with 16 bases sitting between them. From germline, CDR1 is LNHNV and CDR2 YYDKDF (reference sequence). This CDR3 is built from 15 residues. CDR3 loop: CATSRDRSGNQPQHF. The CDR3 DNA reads TGTGCCACCAGTAGGGACCGTTCGGGTAATCAGCCCCAGCATTTT.

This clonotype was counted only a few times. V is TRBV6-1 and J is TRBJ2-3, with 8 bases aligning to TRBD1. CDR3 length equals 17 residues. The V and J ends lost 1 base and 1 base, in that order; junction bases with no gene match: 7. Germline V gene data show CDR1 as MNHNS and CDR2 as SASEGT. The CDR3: CASSEDRGIIGTDTQYF. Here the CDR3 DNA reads TGTGCCAGCAGTGAAGACAGGGGGATAATAGGCACAGATACGCAGTATTTT.

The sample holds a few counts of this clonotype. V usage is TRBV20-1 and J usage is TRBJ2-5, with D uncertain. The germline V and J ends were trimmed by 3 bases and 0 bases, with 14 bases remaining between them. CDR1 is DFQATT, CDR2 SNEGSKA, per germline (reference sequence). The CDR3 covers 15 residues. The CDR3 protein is CSARGLAAHQETQYF. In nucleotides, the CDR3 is TGCAGTGCTAGGGGTTTGGCAGCCCACCAAGAGACCCAGTACTTC.

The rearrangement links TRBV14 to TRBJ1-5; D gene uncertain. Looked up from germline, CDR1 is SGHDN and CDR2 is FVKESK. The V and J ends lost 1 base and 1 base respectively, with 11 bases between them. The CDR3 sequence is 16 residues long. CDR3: CASSQGLPGSNQPQHF. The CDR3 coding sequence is TGTGCCAGCAGCCAAGGTCTTCCCGGGAGCAATCAGCCCCAGCATTTT.

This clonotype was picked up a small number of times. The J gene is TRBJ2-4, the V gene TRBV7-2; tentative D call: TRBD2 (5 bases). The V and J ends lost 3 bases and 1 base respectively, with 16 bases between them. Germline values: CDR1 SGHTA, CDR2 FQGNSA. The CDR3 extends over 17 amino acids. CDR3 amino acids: CASSLGFRDWAKNIQYF. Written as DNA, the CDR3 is TGTGCCAGCAGCTTGGGTTTCCGGGATTGGGCCAAAAACATTCAGTACTTC. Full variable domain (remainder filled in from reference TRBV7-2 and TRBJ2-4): GAGVSQSPSNKVTEKGKDVELRCDPISGHTALYWYRQSLGQGLEFLIYFQGNSAPDKSGLPSDRFSAERTGGSVSTLTIQRTQQEDSAVYLCASSLGFRDWAKNIQYFGAGTRLSVL.

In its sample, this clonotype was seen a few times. The CDR3 spells CASSQVRTGAYEQYF. The DNA for the CDR3 is TGCGCCAGCAGCCAAGTTAGAACAGGGGCCTACGAGCAGTACTTC. This chain connects TRBV4-3 to TRBJ2-7; 7 nucleotides agree with TRBD1. CDR1 is LGHNA and CDR2 is YSLEER in the germline V gene. The CDR3 is 15 residues long. V shed 1 base, J shed 2 bases, and the junction held 5 bases outside the gene matches.

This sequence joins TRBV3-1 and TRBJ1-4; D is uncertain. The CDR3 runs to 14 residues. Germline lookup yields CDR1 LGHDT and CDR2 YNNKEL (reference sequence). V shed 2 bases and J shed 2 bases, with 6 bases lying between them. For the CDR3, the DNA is TGTGCCAGCAGCCAACCCACTACTAATGAAAAACTGTTTTTT. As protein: CASSQPTTNEKLFF.

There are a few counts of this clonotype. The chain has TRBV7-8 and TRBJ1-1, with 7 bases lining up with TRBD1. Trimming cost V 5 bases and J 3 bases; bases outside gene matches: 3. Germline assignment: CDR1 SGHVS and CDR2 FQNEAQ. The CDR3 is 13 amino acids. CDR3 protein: CASSQGVDTEAFF. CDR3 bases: TGTGCCAGCAGCCAGGGGGTGGACACTGAAGCTTTCTTT.

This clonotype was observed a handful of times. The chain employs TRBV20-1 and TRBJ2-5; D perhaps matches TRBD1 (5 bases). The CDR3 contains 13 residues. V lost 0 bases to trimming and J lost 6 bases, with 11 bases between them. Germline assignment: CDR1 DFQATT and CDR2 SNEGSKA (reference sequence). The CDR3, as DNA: TGCAGTGCTAGAGACAGTGACAGCAAGACCCAGTACTTC. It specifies CSARDSDSKTQYF.

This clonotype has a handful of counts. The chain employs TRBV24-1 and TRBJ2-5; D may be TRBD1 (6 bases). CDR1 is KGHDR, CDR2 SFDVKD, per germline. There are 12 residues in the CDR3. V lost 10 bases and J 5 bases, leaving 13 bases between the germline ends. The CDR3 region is CATQGNIETQYF. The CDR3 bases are TGTGCCACACAGGGTAATATCGAGACCCAGTACTTC.

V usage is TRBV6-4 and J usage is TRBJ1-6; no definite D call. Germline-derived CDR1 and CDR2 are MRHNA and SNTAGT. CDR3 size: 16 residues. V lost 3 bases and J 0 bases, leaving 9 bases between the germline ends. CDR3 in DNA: TGTGCCAGCAGTGAAGAAGAGAGCTCCTATAATTCACCCCTCCACTTT. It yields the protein CASSEEESSYNSPLHF.

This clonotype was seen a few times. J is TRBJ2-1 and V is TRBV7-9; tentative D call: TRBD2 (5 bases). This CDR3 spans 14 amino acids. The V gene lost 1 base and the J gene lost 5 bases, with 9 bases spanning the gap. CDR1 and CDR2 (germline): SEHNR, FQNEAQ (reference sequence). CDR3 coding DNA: TGTGCCAGCAGCTTAGGAGGGTACGACAATGAGCAGTTCTTC. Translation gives CASSLGGYDNEQFF.

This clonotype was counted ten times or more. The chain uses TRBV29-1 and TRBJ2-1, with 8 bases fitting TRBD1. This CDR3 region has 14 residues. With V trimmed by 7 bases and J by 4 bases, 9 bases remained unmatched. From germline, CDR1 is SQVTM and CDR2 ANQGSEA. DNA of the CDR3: TGCAGCGCATGTCCCGGACAGGGTTACAATGAGCAGTTCTTC. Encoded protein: CSACPGQGYNEQFF.

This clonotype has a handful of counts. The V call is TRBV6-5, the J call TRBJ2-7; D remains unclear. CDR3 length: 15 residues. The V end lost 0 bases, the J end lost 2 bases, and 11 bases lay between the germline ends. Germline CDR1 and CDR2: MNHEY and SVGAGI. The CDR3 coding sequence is TGTGCCAGCAGTTACTCGACCTTACCCACCTACGAGCAGTACTTC. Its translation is CASSYSTLPTYEQYF.

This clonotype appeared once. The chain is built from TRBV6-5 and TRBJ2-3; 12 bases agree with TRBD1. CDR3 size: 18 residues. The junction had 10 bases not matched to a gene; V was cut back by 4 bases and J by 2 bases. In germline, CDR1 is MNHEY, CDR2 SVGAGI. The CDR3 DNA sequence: TGTGCCAGCAGTTTCCTCCGGGACAGGGGGCTAATCACAGATACGCAGTATTTT. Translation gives CASSFLRDRGLITDTQYF.

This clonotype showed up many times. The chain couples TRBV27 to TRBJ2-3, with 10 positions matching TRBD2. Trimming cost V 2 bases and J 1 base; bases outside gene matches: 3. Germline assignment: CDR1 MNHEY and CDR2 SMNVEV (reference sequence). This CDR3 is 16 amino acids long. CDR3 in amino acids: CASSLLAGAGTDTQYF. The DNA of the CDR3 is TGTGCCAGCAGTTTACTAGCGGGAGCGGGCACAGATACGCAGTATTTT.

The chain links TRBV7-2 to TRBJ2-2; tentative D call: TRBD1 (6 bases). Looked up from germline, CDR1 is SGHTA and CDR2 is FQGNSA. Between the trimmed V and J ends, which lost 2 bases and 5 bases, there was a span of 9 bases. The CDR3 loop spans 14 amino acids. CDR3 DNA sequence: TGTGCCAGCAGCTTAAATCAGGGGACCGGGGAGCTGTTTTTT. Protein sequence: CASSLNQGTGELFF.

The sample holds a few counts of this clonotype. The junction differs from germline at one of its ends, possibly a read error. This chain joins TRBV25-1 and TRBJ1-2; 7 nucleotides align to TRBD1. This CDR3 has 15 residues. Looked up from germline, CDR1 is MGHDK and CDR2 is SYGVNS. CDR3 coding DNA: TGTGCCAGCAGTGCTTCCGGGACAGCTAATTATGGCTACACCTTC. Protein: CASSASGTANYGYTF.

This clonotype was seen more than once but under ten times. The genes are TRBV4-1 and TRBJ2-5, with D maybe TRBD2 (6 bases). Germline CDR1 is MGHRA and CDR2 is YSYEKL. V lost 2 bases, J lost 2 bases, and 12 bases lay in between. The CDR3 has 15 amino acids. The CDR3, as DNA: TGCGCCAGCAGCCAATTGGGACTGGGGCAAGAGACCCAGTACTTC. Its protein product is CASSQLGLGQETQYF.

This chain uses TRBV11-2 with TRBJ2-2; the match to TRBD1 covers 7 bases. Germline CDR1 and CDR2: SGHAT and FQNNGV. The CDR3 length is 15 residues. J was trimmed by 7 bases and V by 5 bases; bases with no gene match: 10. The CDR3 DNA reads TGTGCCAGCAGCGCCACCGGGACAGAGGTCGGGGAGCTGTTTTTT. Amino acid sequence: CASSATGTEVGELFF. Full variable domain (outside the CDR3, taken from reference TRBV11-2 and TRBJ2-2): EAGVAQSPRYKIIEKRQSVAFWCNPISGHATLYWYQQILGQGPKLLIQFQNNGVVDDSQLPKDRFSAERLKGVDSTLKIQPAKLEDSAVYLCASSATGTEVGELFFGEGSRLTVL.

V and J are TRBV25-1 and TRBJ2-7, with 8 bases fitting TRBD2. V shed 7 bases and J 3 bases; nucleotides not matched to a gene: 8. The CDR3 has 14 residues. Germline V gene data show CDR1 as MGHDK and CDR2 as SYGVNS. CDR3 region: CASTHSGDHYEQYF. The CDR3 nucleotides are TGTGCCAGCACCCATAGCGGGGACCACTACGAGCAGTACTTC.

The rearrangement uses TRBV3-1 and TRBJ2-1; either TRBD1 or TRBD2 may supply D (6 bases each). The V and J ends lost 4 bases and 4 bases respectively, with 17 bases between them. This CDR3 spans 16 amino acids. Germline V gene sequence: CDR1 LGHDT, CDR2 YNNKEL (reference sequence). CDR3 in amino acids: CASSRRGGIEYNEQFF. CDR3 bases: TGTGCCAGCAGCCGAAGAGGGGGGATTGAGTACAATGAGCAGTTCTTC.

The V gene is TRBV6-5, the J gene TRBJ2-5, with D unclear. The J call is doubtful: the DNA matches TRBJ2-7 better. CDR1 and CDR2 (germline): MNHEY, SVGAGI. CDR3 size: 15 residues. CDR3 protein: CASRSGPLSSYEQYF. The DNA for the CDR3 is TGTGCCAGCAGGTCCGGACCTCTAAGCTCCTACGAGCAGTACTTC.

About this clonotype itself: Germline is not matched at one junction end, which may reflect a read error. CDR3 region: CASCLSSGSSYNEQFF. DNA for the CDR3: TGCGCCAGCTGCTTGAGTAGCGGGAGCTCCTACAATGAGCAGTTCTTC. The rearrangement links TRBV5-1 to TRBJ2-1; 9 nucleotides match TRBD2. The CDR3 runs 16 residues. Germline assignment: CDR1 SGHRS and CDR2 YFSETQ. The full variable domain, rest sourced from reference TRBV5-1 and TRBJ2-1, is KAGVTQTPRYLIKTRGQQVTLSCSPISGHRSVSWYQQTPGQGLQFLFEYFSETQRNKGNFPGRFSGRQFSNSRSEMNVSTLELGDSALYLCASCLSSGSSYNEQFFGPGTRLTVL.

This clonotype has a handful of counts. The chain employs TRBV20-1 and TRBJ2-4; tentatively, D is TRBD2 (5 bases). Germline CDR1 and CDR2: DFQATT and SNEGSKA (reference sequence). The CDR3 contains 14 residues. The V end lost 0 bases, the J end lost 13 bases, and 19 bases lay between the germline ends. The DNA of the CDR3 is TGCAGTGCTAGAGAAAGCCCAGTCCTCTGGGAGCAGTACTTC. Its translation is CSARESPVLWEQYF.